This T cell receptor beta chain was recorded in a study of T cell repertoires in cytomegalovirus infection. The wider study: Indications of both CMV infection and matching HLA type were provided by public TCR beta signatures. Study-wide results and caveats: HLA-C-restricted CMV-specific TCR beta clonotypes prevailed in the ex vivo response. Based on cumulative public TCR beta family frequency, carriers of CMV plus the relevant HLA were identified.

V lost 3 bases and J 4 bases, leaving 3 bases between the germline ends. The CDR3 length is 11 residues. TCRdb fed the reads into MiXCR, producing one record per CDR3 protein. The sample has about 200,000 distinct CDR3 sequences, about a tenth seen once. Ten or more counts support this clonotype. Its antigen is as yet unknown. The gene calls are TRBV12-3 or TRBV12-4 and TRBJ1-1; D gene ambiguous. The TCR sequence derives from a human donor in good health (CMV status not recorded). Some clones in this sample may be carry-over from other donors' samples. Specimen: PBMCs. CDR3 DNA: TGTGCCAGCAGTTTCAGCACTGAAGCTTTCTTT. This translates into CASSFSTEAFF.